This T cell receptor beta chain emerged from a study of blood T cell repertoires in COVID-19 (dated by TCRdb to about 2020). Broadly, across the study: Samples from collaborators originated in the United States, Italy and Spain and spanned both the acute and convalescent phases of COVID-19. The prospective study material was composed of cDNA or gDNA derived from T cells, B-cell-depleted T cells, or PBMCs. Subjects who had been exposed to COVID-19, were actively infected with it, or had recovered from it provided the deeply sampled blood TCRbeta repertoires that made up the dataset. The repertoires were released in a freely available public database meant as a resource for research on the immune response to SARS-CoV-2. Samples came from the ongoing ImmuneRACE study (first 160 participants) plus 1,254 subjects from 6 global collaborators. Sample metadata almost always included a de-identified subject ID, COVID-19 status, age in years and sex. Where available, HLA class I and class II types were obtained from metadata supplied by the sample provider rather than from assay-based typing. The study at large found these results: The amount of clinical and demographic metadata varied by source and participant and was provided uncurated.

Each collaborating institution followed its own protocols to collect whole blood in K2EDTA tubes. For TCRbeta analysis, collaborator samples were shipped as frozen whole blood, as isolated PBMCs, or as DNA extracted from either sample type. TCRbeta CDR3 regions were amplified from genomic DNA by means of the immunoSEQ Assay, a bias-controlled multiplex PCR. Regarding the original processing steps: Nucleated cell counts per sample were estimated from amplification of reference gene primers within the assay. To quantify the absolute abundance of each unique TCRbeta CDR3 rearrangement, sequence reads were collapsed and filtered. For each sample, productive Simpson clonality was calculated as the square root of Simpson's diversity index over productive rearrangements. TCRdb took this table from immuneACCESS and kept in-frame rearrangements with V and J called. Such tables lack part of the clones; where checked against another copy, unresolved V genes explain under half of the gap, and the rest is unexplained. V and J calls and clone size are those listed in that table; D and trimming were worked out from the DNA. For this sample the table gives about 74,000 clones, of which around 86% were detected only once. The ten largest clones add up to 25% to 35% of the sample.

Reading from cysteine to phenylalanine, the CDR3 counts 13 amino acids. CDR3 DNA is the only sequence kept; it has 39 bases, read in frame from the first base. The germline V gene (reference sequence) supplies CDR1 SGHNT and CDR2 YYREEE. Between the V and J ends, shortened by 1 base and 3 bases respectively, the junction contains 5 bases. As to this clone: Its binding antigen is unknown. Base qualities are not recorded, but no much larger clone differs from it by a single base.

The source is a woman aged 80 or over with active or convalescent COVID-19. Recombination connected TRBV5-4 to TRBJ1-3, with the D gene call left open. Sequencing was done on a sample of peripheral blood. The CDR3 here reads CASSLYNGNTIYF. The DNA sequence is TGTGCCAGCAGCTTGTACAATGGAAACACCATATATTTT.